Listed below are T cell receptor beta chains from one sample, sequenced in a study of blood T cells in healthy people across ages. TCRdb reanalysed the 5' RACE reads using MiXCR and keeps one entry per CDR3 protein. This table holds 1.2 million to 1.5 million distinct CDR3 sequences, around two fifths found once. Sequenced input: blood. All receptors come from a woman in her late teens or twenties in good health. Each CDR3 is given with its conserved first and last residue. Each record gives: clone size, CDR3 length, D gene, J gene, V gene, CDR3 DNA, CDR3 protein. D genes are given only for firm matches. Only part of the rows carry a size: once, few, many, or a class if the clone is expanded.

>.|15|TRBD1|TRBJ1-1|TRBV12-3/TRBV12-4
TGTGCCAGCAGTTACTGGACAGGAGGGGACACTGAAGCTTTCTTT
CASSYWTGGDTEAFF
>.|14|TRBD1|TRBJ1-2|TRBV3-1
TGTGCCAGCAGCCACTCCGACAGGGCGGATGGCTACACCTTC
CASSHSDRADGYTF
>.|15|.|TRBJ2-3|TRBV2
TGTGCCAGCAGTGAAGCGCGTAGCGGATCAGATACGCAGTATTTT
CASSEARSGSDTQYF
>few|16|.|TRBJ2-6|TRBV28
TGTGCCAGCAGTTTTACAGGGAGCTCTGGGGCCAACGTCCTGACTTTC
CASSFTGSSGANVLTF
>.|15|TRBD2|TRBJ2-3|TRBV6-5
TGTGCCAGCAGGTTTAGCGGGAGGGCCACAGATACGCAGTATTTT
CASRFSGRATDTQYF
>.|15|TRBD2|TRBJ2-1|TRBV10-1
TGCGCCAGCACCCCGGCTAGCGGGTACTACAATGAGCAGTTCTTC
CASTPASGYYNEQFF
>.|15|.|TRBJ2-1|TRBV7-6
TGTGCCAGCAGACGAACCCGGGGGCTGTACAATGAGCAGTTCTTC
CASRRTRGLYNEQFF
>.|15|.|TRBJ1-1|TRBV7-8
TGTGCCAGCAGCTTGGGAGGCCCCGGGGTCACTGAAGCTTTCTTT
CASSLGGPGVTEAFF
>few|17|.|TRBJ2-1|TRBV3-1
TGTGCCAGCAGCCAAGAACGGACAGTGAGCTCCTACAATGAGCAGTTCTTC
CASSQERTVSSYNEQFF
>few|17|TRBD1|TRBJ1-2|TRBV27
TGTGCCAGCAGCCCCGTAGAGGGGGCCCCTTTTGGGTATGGCTACACCTTC
CASSPVEGAPFGYGYTF
>.|16|TRBD2|TRBJ2-3|TRBV7-2
TGTGCCAGCATCAAGTACGGGACTAGCTTAACTGATACGCAGTATTTT
CASIKYGTSLTDTQYF
>.|18|TRBD2|TRBJ2-3|TRBV7-2
TGTGCCAGCACCCGGGGGGTAGCGGGAGGGCCACTCACAGATACGCAGTATTTT
CASTRGVAGGPLTDTQYF
>.|14|.|TRBJ2-5|TRBV5-1
TGCGCCAGCAGCTTGGTTCGGGAGCGGGAGACCCAGTACTTC
CASSLVRERETQYF
>few|15|.|TRBJ2-7|TRBV4-1
TGCGCCAGCAGCCAATATACAGTGGAGTCGCACGAGCAGTACTTC
CASSQYTVESHEQYF
>.|14|.|TRBJ1-1|TRBV6-5
TGTGCCAGCAGTCGTAGGTGGGGGAGGGCTGAAGCTTTCTTT
CASSRRWGRAEAFF
>few|12|.|TRBJ2-1|TRBV3-1
TGTGCCAGCAGCCGCAGTCAGGTTCAGCAGTTCTTC
CASSRSQVQQFF
>.|13|.|TRBJ2-5|TRBV20-1
TGCAGTGCTCGTAGCGGTTTGGACAATGAGCAGTACTTC
CSARSGLDNEQYF
>few|15|.|TRBJ2-7|TRBV7-9
TGTGCCAGCAGCTTAGCGAGGACAGGAGGGGACGAGCAGTACTTC
CASSLARTGGDEQYF
>once|15|.|TRBJ2-1|TRBV28
TGTGCCAGCAGTTCCCCCCCGGGGCCGGGGAATGAGCAGTTCTTC
CASSSPPGPGNEQFF
>few|15|TRBD2|TRBJ2-7|TRBV5-1
TGCGCCAGCAGCTCTACTAGCGGGAGTCCCTACGAGCAGTACTTC
CASSSTSGSPYEQYF
>few|14|TRBD1|TRBJ2-7|TRBV12-3/TRBV12-4
TGTGCCAGCAGTGAACGACAGGGGGACTACGAGCAGTACTTC
CASSERQGDYEQYF
>.|16|TRBD1|TRBJ1-5|TRBV6-5
TGTGCCAGCAGCCCCGGGACAGGGCCCTTCAATCAGCCCCAGCATTTT
CASSPGTGPFNQPQHF